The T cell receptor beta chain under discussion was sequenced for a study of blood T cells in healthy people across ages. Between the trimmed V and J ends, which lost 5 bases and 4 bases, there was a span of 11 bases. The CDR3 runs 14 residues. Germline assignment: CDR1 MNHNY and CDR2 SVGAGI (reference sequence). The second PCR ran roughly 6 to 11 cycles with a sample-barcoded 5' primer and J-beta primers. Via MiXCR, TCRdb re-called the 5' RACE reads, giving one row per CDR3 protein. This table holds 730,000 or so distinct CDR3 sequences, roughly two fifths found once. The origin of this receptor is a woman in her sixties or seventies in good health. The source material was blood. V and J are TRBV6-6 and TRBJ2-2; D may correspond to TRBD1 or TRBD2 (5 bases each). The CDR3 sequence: CASSGDLLTGELFF. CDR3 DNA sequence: TGTGCCAGCAGTGGGGACCTTCTCACCGGGGAGCTGTTTTTT.